This T cell receptor beta chain stems from a study of regulatory T cells in long-lasting Graves disease (dated by TCRdb to the early 2020s). About the full investigation: Newly diagnosed Graves' disease patients had taken antithyroid drugs for less than 3 months. The study was registered as a clinical trial and conducted in China. A total of about 33 samples underwent TCR sequencing, from some 13 patients with persistent Graves' disease and some 20 patients with newly diagnosed Graves' disease. This study used TCR sequencing and RNA sequencing of peripheral blood to compare persistent Graves' disease patients against newly diagnosed Graves' disease patients.

In the case of this clonotype: Its recognized antigen is unknown. Per-base qualities were not stored, and no clone one base away is much larger.

The investigation overall reported the following: Sequencing and analysis were restricted to the TCR beta chain. More public clonotypes were shared among persistent patients (under 3,000) than among newly diagnosed patients (966). As a limitation, the authors acknowledged that the small sample size may reduce accuracy. Only peripheral blood was studied, because thyroid tissue, the primary lesion, was inaccessible. Lower TCR Shannon entropy and fewer highly expanded clones were observed in persistent Graves' disease patients than in newly diagnosed patients, which suggested clonal expansion.

The meaning of the sample's time point label: newly diagnosed GD, antithyroid drugs for less than 3 months. RNA was extracted from PBMCs in TRIzol for both TCR sequencing and RNA sequencing. The diagnosis of Graves' disease was made according to American Thyroid Association guidelines. Patients for the study were recruited at an endocrinology department in Xi'an, China. From each patient, approximately 10 milliliters of peripheral blood was collected into an EDTA anticoagulant tube. Ficoll Paque Plus density gradient separation was used to isolate PBMCs, and no additional T cell sorting was done. An Agilent 2100 Bioanalyzer and agarose gel were used to assess RNA quality, and a NanoDrop 2000 was used to measure RNA concentration. Receptor libraries were prepared by multiplex PCR. Sequencing took place on an Illumina HiSeq 4000. To build TCR beta libraries, CDR3 regions were amplified by Arm-PCR using iRepertoire HTBI primers. Before sequencing, the PCR products went through gel purification. The paper's processing steps were these. Across samples, approximately 68 TRBV and 13 to 15 TRBJ segments were identified and used for gene usage analysis of CDR3 amino acid clonotypes. COPE and FqMerger were used to merge filtered high-quality paired reads into contigs. BLAST was used to align contigs to IMGT TRBV, TRBD and TRBJ reference genes, and CDR3 was defined according to IMGT. Any clonotype with a frequency above 0.1% was counted as a highly expanded clone. Shannon entropy was used to measure repertoire diversity, and the Gini coefficient was used to measure V-J evenness. A clonotype was considered public if more than one individual shared it. TCRdb handled the public reads itself, with Q25 trimming in fastp and clone calling in MiXCR, and kept productive beta chains. For every CDR3 protein sequence, its rows merge into one entry that carries the most common genes and DNA. The V and J calls, along with clone size, are taken from TCRdb and not from the paper's own processing. Counted in this sample were just over 600,000 distinct CDR3 sequences; less than 20% of them appeared once. The biggest ten clones account for around 19% of the sample.

This sample also appeared in a second study, on T cells in Graves' hyperthyroidism and ophthalmopathy. The second investigation adds: Graves' hyperthyroidism was defined as stable when no progression to ophthalmopathy occurred over 18 months of follow-up. Hyperthyroidism patients were newly diagnosed, with disease duration under 2 months, and aged 18 to 65 years. Exclusion was applied to patients with uncontrolled infections, other autoimmune diseases, pregnancy or lactation. Diagnoses relied on clinical symptoms, serum thyroxine and TRAb, thyroid ultrasound and orbital computed tomography. A first-round RT-PCR of the TCR CDR3 used the HTBI primer set with the Qiagen OneStep RT-PCR kit. Most expanded thyroid clonotypes (frequency above 0.001) were also detected in blood, a finding suggesting that blood repertoires may reflect thyroid immune responses. Ophthalmopathy was separated from stable hyperthyroidism by a 13 V-J signature model, with over 85% sensitivity and just over 81% specificity obtained in cross-validation and 80%/75% obtained in testing. In validation, the model predicted progression to ophthalmopathy a median of around 6.5 months before onset, with 65% to 71% sensitivity and almost 75% specificity. A discovery cohort of approximately 100 patients, roughly 45 with Graves' ophthalmopathy and approximately 60 with stable Graves' hyperthyroidism, was used to find distinguishing TCR V-J signatures. Prospective prediction of ophthalmopathy was tested in an independent validation cohort of 18 to 20 hyperthyroidism patients and approximately 17 patients who later progressed to ophthalmopathy. For training and testing, the 100 patients in the discovery cohort were randomly divided in a 7:3 ratio. The study also compared thyroid tissue and blood T-cell repertoires from about six Graves' hyperthyroidism patients. Once sampling was done, hyperthyroidism patients were given methimazole at a starting dose of 30 mg daily, whereas ophthalmopathy patients were given high-dose intravenous methylprednisolone. Libraries were constructed in a second round of multiplex PCR, after which size selection and purification were performed. Paired-end sequencing of the libraries was performed with 100 bp reads on an Illumina HiSeq2000. SOAPnuke was used to process the raw data, throwing out any read that contained adapters or uncalled bases, had a mean Phred below 15, or lacked an exact constant-primer or identifier match. COPE v1.2.5 was used to merge the high-quality paired reads, and each unique nucleotide sequence was defined as a clonotype. MiTCR v1.1 was used to align clonotypes to the IMGT TRBV, TRBD and TRBJ reference segments. The analysis included only V-J combinations with a frequency above 0.0001, which together covered roughly 99% of the repertoires. The TCS score was defined as F50 (clonal expansion) divided by E x V (chaos), with BLOSUM62-based TCRdist calculated between CDR3 peptides within each V-J. Welch's t-statistics and random forest reduced several hundred V-J features to 10 to 15, which were used in a naive Bayes classifier (R e1071). No statistical method was used to set the sample size in advance, and investigators knew the group allocation. According to the paper, TCR Vbeta CDR3 sequencing was carried out on more than 120 peripheral blood samples, which came from some 41 ophthalmopathy, around 74 hyperthyroidism and about 17 progressor patients.

The receptor's source is a woman in her 30s with Graves disease. Donor details come from another sample of the same person, matched by shared clones. The sequences come from peripheral blood mononuclear cells (PBMCs), collected at new diagnosis, from a patient treated with antithyroid drugs.

The CDR3 region reads CASSPHFGGLLSGANVLTF. The DNA sequence is as follows: TGTGCCAGCAGCCCTCATTTCGGCGGCCTTCTCTCTGGGGCCAACGTCCTGACTTTC. The rearranged segments are TRBV7-8 and TRBJ2-6; no D segment can be confidently identified. CDR1 and CDR2 are drawn from the germline V gene: SGHVS, FQNEAQ. Measured from the cysteine to the phenylalanine, the CDR3 is 19 residues long. The only DNA kept is the CDR3, 57 bases in frame from the first base. V is shortened by 5 bases, J by 0 bases, and the region joining them spans 20 bases.